This TCR beta chain was recovered during a study of regulatory T cells. Amplification used 52 TRBV primers and 13 TRBJ primers. The protocol was immunoSEQ multiplex PCR, while the TCRdb copy is restricted to in-frame clones and leaves out a portion. This sample has approximately 20,000 clones; 80% to 95% occur once, and the top ten carry 3% to 4.5%. Per germline, CDR1 SEHNR and CDR2 FQNEAQ (reference sequence). The CDR3 has 12 residues. With 1 base clipped from V and 11 bases from J, the junction kept 3 bases outside the gene matches. The source of this sequence is a child aged 2-15 years with CD3G deficiency. The V gene is TRBV7-9, the J gene TRBJ2-5; 8 bases agree with TRBD2. The sequenced sample was CD8+ T cells sorted from blood. The CDR3 DNA is TGTGCCAGCAGCTTAGGTGGCGGGGGGCAGTACTTC. Translation gives CASSLGGGGQYF. The variable domain in full, with the rest retrieved from reference TRBV7-9 and TRBJ2-5, is DTGVSQNPRHKITKRGQNVTFRCDPISEHNRLYWYRQTLGQGPEFLTYFQNEAQLEKSRLLSDRFSAERPKGSFSTLEIQRTEQGDSAMYLCASSLGGGGQYFGPGTRLLVL.